These 3 T cell receptor beta chains were sequenced from one sample in a study of T cells after yellow fever vaccination. TCRdb itself ran the 5' RACE reads through MiXCR, one entry per CDR3 protein. The data show under 50,000 distinct CDR3 sequences, 5% to 8% seen once. The sample was PBMCs, either bulk or a sorted T-cell subset (CD4+, CD8+, memory, or dextramer-sorted; not recorded which), taken 45 days after the yellow fever booster vaccination. Receptors originate from a man in his thirties or forties who received the YFV17D yellow fever vaccine.

This clonotype has more than one count but fewer than ten. The chain has TRBV19 and TRBJ2-1, with D perhaps matching TRBD2 (6 bases). The CDR3 covers 13 residues. Germline V CDR1 and CDR2: LNHDA, SQIVND (reference sequence). The germline V and J ends were trimmed by 7 bases and 4 bases, with 11 bases remaining between them. The CDR3 here is CASTGTSYNEQFF. In DNA form, the CDR3 reads TGTGCCAGTACGGGGACTTCGTACAATGAGCAGTTCTTC.

This clonotype showed up many times. Here the CDR3 DNA reads TGTGCCAGCAGCGCCGTCGGGAGTGGCACCGGGGAGCTGTTTTTT. Translated, it gives CASSAVGSGTGELFF. The rearrangement uses TRBV7-7 and TRBJ2-2, with D perhaps matching TRBD2 (6 bases). This CDR3 comprises 15 residues. From germline, CDR1 is SSHAT and CDR2 FNYEAQ (reference sequence). V gave up 5 bases and J gave up 4 bases, with 14 bases separating them.

At least ten counts were recorded for this clonotype. The rearrangement uses TRBV25-1 and TRBJ2-7; D is unresolved. V was shortened by 4 bases and J by 3 bases, with 10 bases between the two germline ends. The CDR3 has 13 residues. Germline V gene lookup returns CDR1 MGHDK and CDR2 SYGVNS. CDR3 bases: TGTGCCAGCAGTGTGCAGGCGGACTACGAGCAGTACTTC. Translated, it gives CASSVQADYEQYF.